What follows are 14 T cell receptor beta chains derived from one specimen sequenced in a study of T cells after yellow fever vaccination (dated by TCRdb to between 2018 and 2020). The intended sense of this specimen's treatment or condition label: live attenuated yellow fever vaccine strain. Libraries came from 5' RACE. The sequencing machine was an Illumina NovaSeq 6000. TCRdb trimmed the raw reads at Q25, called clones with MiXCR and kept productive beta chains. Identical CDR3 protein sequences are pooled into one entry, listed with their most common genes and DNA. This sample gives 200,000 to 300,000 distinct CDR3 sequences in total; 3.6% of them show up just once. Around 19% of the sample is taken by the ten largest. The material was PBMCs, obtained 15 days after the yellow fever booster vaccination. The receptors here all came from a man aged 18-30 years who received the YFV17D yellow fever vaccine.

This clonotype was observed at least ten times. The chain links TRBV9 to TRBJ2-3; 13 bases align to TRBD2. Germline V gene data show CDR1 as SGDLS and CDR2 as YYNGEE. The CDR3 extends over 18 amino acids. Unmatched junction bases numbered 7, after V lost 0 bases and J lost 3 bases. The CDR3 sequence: CASSVGLGTSGATDTQYF. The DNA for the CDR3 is TGTGCCAGCAGCGTAGGATTGGGGACTAGCGGGGCTACAGATACGCAGTATTTT.

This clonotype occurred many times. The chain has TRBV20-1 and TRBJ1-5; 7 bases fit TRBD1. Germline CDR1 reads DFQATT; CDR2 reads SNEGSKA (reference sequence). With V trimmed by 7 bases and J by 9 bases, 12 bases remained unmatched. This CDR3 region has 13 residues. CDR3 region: CSVGAGGEGPQHF. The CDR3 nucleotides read TGCAGTGTCGGAGCAGGGGGTGAGGGGCCCCAGCATTTT.

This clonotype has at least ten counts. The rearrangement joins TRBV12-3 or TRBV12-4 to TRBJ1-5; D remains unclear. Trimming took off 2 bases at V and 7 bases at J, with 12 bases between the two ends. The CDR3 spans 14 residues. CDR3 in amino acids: CASSLNWGGQPQHF. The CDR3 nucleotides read TGTGCCAGCAGTTTAAACTGGGGAGGGCAGCCCCAGCATTTT.

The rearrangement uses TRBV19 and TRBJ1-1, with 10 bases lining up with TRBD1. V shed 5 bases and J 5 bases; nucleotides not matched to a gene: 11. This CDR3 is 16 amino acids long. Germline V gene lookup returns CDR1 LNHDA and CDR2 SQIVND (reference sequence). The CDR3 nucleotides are TGTGCCAGTAGTGCCATCCCCGGGACAGGGGTAACTGAAGCTTTCTTT. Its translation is CASSAIPGTGVTEAFF.

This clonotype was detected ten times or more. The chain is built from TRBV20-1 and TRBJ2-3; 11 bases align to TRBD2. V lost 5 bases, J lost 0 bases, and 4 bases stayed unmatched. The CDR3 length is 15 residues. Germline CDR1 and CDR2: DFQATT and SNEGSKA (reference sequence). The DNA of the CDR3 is TGCAGTGCTCCTGTAGCGGGGGGGAGCACAGATACGCAGTATTTT. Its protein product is CSAPVAGGSTDTQYF.

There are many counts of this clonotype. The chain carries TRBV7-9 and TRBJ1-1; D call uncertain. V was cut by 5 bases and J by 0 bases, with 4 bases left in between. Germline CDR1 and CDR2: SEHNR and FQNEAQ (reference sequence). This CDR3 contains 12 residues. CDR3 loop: CASSIMNTEAFF. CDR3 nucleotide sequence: TGTGCCAGCAGCATAATGAACACTGAAGCTTTCTTT.

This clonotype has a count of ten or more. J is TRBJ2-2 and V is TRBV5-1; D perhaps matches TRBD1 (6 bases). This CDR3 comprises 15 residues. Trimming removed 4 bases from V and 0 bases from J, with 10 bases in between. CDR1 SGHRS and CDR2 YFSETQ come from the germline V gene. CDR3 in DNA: TGCGCCAGCAGCAAGGACAGAGCGAACACCGGGGAGCTGTTTTTT. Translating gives CASSKDRANTGELFF.

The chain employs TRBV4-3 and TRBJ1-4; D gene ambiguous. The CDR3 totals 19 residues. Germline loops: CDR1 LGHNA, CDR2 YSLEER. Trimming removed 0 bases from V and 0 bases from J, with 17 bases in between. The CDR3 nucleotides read TGCGCCAGCAGCCAAGAAGTATCTGGACTCCTTGCAACTAATGAAAAACTGTTTTTT. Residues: CASSQEVSGLLATNEKLFF.

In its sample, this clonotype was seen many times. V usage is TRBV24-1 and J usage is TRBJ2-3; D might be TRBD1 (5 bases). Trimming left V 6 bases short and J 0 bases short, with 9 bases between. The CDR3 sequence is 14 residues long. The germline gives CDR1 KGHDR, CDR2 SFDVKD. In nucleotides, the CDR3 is TGTGCCACCAGTTCAACAGGTAGCACAGATACGCAGTATTTT. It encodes CATSSTGSTDTQYF.

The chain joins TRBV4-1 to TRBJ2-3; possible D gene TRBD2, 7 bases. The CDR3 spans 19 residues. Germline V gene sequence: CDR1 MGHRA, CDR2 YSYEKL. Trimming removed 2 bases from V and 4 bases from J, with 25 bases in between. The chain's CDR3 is CASSQTSRLAGVLPDTQYF. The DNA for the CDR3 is TGCGCCAGCAGCCAAACAAGCAGACTAGCAGGGGTATTACCAGATACGCAGTATTTT.

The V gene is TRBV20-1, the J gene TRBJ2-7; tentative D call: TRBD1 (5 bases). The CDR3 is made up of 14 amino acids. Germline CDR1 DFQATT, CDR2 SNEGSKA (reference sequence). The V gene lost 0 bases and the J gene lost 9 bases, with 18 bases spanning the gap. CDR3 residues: CSARDPQTATGQYF. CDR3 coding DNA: TGCAGTGCTAGAGACCCTCAGACAGCTACGGGGCAGTACTTC.

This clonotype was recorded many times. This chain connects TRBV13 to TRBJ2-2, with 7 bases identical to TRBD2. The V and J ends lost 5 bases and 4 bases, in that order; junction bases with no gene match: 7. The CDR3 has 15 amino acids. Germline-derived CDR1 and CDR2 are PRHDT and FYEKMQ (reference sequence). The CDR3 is CASSHLAAGTGELFF. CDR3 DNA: TGTGCCAGCAGCCACCTAGCGGCGGGCACCGGGGAGCTGTTTTTT.

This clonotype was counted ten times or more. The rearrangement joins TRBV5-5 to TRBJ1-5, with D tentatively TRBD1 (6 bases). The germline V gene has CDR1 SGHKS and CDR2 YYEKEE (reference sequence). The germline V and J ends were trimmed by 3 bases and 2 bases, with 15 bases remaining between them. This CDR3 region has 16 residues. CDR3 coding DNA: TGTGCCAGCAGCTGGCGGTTGGGGGCCGGCAATCAGCCCCAGCATTTT. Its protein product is CASSWRLGAGNQPQHF.

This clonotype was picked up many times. For the CDR3, the DNA is TGCAGTGCTAGTACAGGGGTTGCGGGTCAGCCCCAGCATTTT. This translates into CSASTGVAGQPQHF. The J gene is TRBJ1-5, the V gene TRBV20-1, with 7 bases that match TRBD1. The CDR3 consists of 14 residues. Trimming took 3 bases from V and 6 from J; bases not matched to a gene: 8. Germline CDR1 is DFQATT and CDR2 is SNEGSKA (reference sequence).